This TCR beta chain was captured by sequencing in a study of blood T cells in healthy people across ages. The authors drew 8 to 10 milliliters of peripheral blood from each donor. PBMCs, at least 6.5 million per sample, were isolated. Findings and caveats of the study: The CMV status of each donor remained undetermined, and this could have confounded shifts in expanded clonotypes. The diversity estimates, figures obtained from one million T cells, were considered underestimates.

With V trimmed by 6 bases and J by 5 bases, 6 bases remained unmatched. CDR1 is SGHTA and CDR2 is FQGNSA in the germline V gene. The CDR3 extends over 15 amino acids. Notes on this clonotype: Its antigen is not identified.

Primers used in a second PCR of about 7 to 12 cycles were a sample-barcoded 5' primer and a J-beta primer mix. TCRdb re-called the 5' RACE reads through MiXCR, storing one row per CDR3 protein. The repertoire consists of roughly 790,000 distinct CDR3 sequences, with 35% to 45% occurring once and the leading ten covering around a fifth. The chain recombines TRBV7-2 with TRBJ2-1, with 11 bases lining up with TRBD2. The sample comprised blood. This TCR was recovered from an older woman in good health. The CDR3 protein is CASRVGLADDNEQFF. CDR3 sequence (DNA): TGTGCCAGCAGAGTGGGACTAGCGGACGACAATGAGCAGTTCTTC.